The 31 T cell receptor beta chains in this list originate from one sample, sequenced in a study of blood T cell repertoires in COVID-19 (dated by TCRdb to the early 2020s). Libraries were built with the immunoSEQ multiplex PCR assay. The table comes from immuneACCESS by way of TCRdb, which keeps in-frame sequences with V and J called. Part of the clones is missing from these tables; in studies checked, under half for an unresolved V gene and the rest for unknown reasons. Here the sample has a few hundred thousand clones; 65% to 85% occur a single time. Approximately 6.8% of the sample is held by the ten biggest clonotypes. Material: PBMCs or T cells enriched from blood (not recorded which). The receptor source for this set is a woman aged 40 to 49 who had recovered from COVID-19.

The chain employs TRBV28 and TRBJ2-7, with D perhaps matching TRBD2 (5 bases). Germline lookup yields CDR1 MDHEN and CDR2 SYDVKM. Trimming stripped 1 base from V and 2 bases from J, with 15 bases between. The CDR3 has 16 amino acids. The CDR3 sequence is CASSLSQGSGPYEQYF. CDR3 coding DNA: TGTGCCAGCAGTTTATCTCAAGGAAGCGGTCCCTACGAGCAGTACTTC.

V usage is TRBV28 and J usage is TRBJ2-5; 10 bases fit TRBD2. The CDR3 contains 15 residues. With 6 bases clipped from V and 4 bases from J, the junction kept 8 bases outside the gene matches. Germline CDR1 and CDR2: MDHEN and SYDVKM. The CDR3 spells CASSSLAGGRETQYF. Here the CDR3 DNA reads TGTGCCAGCAGCTCCTTAGCGGGAGGAAGAGAGACCCAGTACTTC.

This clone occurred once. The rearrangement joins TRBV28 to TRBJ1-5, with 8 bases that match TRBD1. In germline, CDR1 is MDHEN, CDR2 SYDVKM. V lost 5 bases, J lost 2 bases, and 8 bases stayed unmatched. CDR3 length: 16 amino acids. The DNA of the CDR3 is TGTGCCAGCAGTCCTTGGACAGGGAAAGGCAATCAGCCCCAGCATTTT. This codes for CASSPWTGKGNQPQHF.

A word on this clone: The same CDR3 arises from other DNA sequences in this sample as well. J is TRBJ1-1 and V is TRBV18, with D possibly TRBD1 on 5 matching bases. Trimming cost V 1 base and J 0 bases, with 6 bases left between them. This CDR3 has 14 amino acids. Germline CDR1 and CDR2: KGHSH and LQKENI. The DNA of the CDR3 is TGTGCCAGCTCACCACAGGGGATGAACACTGAAGCTTTCTTT. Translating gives CASSPQGMNTEAFF.

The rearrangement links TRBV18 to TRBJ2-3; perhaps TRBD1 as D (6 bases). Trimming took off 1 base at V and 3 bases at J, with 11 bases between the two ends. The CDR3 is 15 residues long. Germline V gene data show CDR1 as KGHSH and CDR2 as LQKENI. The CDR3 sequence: CASSPLAGATDTQYF. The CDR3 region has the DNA TGTGCCAGCTCACCACTCGCAGGGGCAACAGATACGCAGTATTTT.

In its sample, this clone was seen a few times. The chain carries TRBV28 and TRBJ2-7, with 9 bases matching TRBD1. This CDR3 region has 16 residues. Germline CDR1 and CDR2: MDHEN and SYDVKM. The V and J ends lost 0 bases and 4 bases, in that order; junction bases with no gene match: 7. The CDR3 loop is CASSLWSGQGGYEQYF. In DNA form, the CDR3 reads TGTGCCAGCAGTTTATGGTCGGGACAGGGTGGGTACGAGCAGTACTTC.

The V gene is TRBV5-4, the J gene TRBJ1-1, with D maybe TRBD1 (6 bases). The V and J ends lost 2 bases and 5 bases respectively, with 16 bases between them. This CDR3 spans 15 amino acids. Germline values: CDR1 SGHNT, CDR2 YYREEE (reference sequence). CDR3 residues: CASSFGRGEGTEAFF. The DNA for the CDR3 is TGTGCCAGCAGCTTTGGTAGGGGGGAGGGGACTGAAGCTTTCTTT.

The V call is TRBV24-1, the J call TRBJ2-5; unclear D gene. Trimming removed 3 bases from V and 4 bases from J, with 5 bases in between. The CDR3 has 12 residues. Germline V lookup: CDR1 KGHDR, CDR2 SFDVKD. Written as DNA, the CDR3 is TGTGCCACCAGTGATGCCGGAGAGACCCAGTACTTC. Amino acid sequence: CATSDAGETQYF.

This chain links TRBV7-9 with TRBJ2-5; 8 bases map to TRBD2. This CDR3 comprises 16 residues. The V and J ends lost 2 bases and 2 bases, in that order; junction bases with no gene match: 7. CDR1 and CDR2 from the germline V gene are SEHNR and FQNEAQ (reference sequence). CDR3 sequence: CASSLRAGGGQETQYF. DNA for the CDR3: TGTGCCAGCAGCTTAAGGGCGGGAGGAGGGCAAGAGACCCAGTACTTC.

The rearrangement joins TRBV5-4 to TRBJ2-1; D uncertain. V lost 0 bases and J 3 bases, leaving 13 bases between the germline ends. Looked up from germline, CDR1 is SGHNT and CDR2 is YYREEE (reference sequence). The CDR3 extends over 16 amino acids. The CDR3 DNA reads TGTGCCAGCAGCTTGGGGTTGAACCCTAACTACAATGAGCAGTTCTTC. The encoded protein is CASSLGLNPNYNEQFF.

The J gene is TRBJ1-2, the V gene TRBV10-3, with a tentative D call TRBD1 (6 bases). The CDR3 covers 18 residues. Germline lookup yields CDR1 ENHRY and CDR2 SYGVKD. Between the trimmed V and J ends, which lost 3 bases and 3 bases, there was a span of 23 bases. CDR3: CAISDGAVLDREYYGYTF. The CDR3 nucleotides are TGTGCCATCAGTGATGGGGCTGTATTGGACAGAGAATACTATGGCTACACCTTC.

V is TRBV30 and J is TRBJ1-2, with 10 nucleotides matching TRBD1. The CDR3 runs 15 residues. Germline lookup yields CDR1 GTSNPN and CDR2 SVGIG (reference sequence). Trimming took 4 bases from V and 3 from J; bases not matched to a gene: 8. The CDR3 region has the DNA TGTGCCTGGAAAGGGGAGGACAGGGGGGACTATGGCTACACCTTC. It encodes CAWKGEDRGDYGYTF. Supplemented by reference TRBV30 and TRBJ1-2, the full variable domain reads SQTIHQWPATLVQPVGSPLSLECTVEGTSNPNLYWYRQAAGRGLQLLFYSVGIGQISSEVPQNLSASRPQDRQFILSSKKLLLSDSGFYLCAWKGEDRGDYGYTFGSGTRLTVV.

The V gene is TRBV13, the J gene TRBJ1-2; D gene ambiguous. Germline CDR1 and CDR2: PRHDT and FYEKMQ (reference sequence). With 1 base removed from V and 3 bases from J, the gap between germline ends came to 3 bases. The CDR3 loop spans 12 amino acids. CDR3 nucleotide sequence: TGTGCCAGCAGCTTAGCGGACTATGGCTACACCTTC. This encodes CASSLADYGYTF.

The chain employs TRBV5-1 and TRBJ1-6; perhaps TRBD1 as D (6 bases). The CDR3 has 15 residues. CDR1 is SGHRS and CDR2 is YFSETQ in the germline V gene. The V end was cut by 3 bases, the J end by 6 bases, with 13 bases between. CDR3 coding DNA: TGCGCCAGCAGCTCGGGAACAGGGACTAATTCACCCCTCCACTTT. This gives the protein CASSSGTGTNSPLHF.

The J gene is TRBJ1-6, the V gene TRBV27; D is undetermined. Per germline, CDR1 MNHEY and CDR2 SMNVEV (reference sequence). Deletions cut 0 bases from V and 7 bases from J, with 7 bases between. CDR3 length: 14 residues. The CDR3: CASSLSLFNSPLHF. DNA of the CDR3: TGTGCCAGCAGTTTATCCCTTTTCAATTCACCCCTCCACTTT.

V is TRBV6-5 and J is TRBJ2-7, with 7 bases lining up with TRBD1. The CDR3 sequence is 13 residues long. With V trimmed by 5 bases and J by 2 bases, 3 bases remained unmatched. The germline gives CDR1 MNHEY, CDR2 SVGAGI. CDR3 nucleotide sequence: TGTGCCAGCAGTAGGACAGGAGCCTACGAGCAGTACTTC. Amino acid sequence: CASSRTGAYEQYF.

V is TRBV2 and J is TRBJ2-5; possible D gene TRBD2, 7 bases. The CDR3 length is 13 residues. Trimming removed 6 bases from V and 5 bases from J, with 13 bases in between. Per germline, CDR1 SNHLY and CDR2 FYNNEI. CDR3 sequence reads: CASRGGGVETQYF. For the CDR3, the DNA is TGTGCCAGCAGGGGAGGGGGGGTCGAGACCCAGTACTTC.

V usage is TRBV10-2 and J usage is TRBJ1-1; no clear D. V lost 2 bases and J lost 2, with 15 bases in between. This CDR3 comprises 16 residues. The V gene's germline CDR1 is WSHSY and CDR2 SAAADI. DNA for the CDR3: TGCGCCAGCAGTGAGGAGTTGAGGGTATTTAACACTGAAGCTTTCTTT. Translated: CASSEELRVFNTEAFF.

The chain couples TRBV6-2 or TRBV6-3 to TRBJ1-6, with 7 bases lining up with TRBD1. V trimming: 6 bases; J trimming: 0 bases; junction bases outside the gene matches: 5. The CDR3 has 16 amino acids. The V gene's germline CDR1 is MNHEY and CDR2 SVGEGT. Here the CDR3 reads CASSSGQSSYNSPLHF. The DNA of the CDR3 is TGTGCCAGCAGCTCGGGACAGAGCTCCTATAATTCACCCCTCCACTTT.

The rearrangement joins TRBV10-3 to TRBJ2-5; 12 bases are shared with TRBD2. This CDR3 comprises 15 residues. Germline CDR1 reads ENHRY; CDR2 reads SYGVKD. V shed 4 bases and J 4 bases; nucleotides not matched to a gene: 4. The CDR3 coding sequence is TGTGCCATCAGTGGGACTAGCGGGGCAGGAGAGACCCAGTACTTC. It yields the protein CAISGTSGAGETQYF.

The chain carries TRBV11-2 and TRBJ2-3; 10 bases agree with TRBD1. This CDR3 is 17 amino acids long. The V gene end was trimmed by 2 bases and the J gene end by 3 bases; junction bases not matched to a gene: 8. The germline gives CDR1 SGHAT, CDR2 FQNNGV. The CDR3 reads CASSLFGPGQGTDTQYF. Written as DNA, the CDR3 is TGTGCCAGCAGCTTATTTGGTCCGGGACAGGGGACAGATACGCAGTATTTT.

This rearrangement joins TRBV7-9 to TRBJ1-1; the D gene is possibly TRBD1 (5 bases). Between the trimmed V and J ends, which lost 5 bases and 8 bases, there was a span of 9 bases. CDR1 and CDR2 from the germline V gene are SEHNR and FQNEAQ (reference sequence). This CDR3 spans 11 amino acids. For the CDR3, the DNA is TGTGCCAGCAGCCTTCAGGGAGAAGCTTTCTTT. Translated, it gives CASSLQGEAFF.

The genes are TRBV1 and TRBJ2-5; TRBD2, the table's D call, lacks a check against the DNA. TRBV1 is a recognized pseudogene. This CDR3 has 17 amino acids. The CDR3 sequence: CTSSSSGPSPNQETQYF. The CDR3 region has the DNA TGCACCAGCAGCTCTAGCGGCCCGTCACCTAATCAAGAGACCCAGTACTTC.

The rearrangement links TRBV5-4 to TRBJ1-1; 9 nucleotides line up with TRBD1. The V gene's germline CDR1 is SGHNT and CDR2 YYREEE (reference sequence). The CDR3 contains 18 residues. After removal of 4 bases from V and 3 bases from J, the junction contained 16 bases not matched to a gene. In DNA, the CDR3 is TGTGCCAGCAGCGGCCGGGACAGGGTTGTGGGAAGCTACACTGAAGCTTTCTTT. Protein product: CASSGRDRVVGSYTEAFF.

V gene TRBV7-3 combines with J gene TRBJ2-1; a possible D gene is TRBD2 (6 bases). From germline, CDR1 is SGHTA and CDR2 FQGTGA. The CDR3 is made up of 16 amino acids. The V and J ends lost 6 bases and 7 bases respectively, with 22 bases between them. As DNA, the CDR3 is TGTGCCAGCAGTATAGGCGGGACTCCTCGGGGTAATGAGCAGTTCTTC. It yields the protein CASSIGGTPRGNEQFF.

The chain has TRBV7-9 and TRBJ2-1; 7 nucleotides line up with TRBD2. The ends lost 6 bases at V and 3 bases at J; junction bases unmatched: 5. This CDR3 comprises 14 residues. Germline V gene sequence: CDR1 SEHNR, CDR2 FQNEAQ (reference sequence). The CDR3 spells CASSTGTNYNEQFF. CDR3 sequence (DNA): TGTGCCAGCAGTACCGGGACTAACTACAATGAGCAGTTCTTC.

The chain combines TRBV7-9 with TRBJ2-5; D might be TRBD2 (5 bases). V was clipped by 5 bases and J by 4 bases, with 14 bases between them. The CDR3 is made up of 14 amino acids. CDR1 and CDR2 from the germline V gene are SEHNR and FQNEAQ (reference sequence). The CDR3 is CASSLGLAPETQYF. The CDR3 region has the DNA TGTGCCAGCAGCCTGGGGTTAGCGCCAGAGACCCAGTACTTC.

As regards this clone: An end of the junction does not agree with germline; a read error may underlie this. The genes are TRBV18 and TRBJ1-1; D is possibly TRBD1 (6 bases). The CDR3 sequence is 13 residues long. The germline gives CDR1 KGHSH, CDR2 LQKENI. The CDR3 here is CASSPQRGTEAFF. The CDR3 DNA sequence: TGTGCCAGCTCCCCACAGAGGGGGACTGAAGCTTTCTTT. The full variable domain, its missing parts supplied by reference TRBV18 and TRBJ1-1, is NAGVMQNPRHLVRRRGQEARLRCSPMKGHSHVYWYRQLPEEGLKFMVYLQKENIIDESGMPKERFSAEFPKEGPSILRIQQVVRGDSAAYFCASSPQRGTEAFFGQGTRLTVV.

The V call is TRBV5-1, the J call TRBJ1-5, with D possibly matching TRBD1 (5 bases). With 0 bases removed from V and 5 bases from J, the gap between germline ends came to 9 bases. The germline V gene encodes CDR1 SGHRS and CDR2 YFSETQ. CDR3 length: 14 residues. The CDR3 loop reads CASSLGGGDQPQHF. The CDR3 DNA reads TGCGCCAGCAGCTTGGGCGGGGGTGATCAGCCCCAGCATTTT.

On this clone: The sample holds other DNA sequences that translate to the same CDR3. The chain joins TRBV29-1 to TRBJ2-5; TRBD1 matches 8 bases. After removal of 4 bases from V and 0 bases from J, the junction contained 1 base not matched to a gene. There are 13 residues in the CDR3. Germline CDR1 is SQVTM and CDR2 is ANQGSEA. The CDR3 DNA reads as TGCAGCGTTGGACAGGGGTACCAAGAGACCCAGTACTTC. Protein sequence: CSVGQGYQETQYF.

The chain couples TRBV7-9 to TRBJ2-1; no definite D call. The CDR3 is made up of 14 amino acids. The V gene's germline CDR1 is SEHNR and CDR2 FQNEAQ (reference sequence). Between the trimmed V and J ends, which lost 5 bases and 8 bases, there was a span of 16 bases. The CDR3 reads CASSPAPVVHEQFF. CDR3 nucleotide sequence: TGTGCCAGCAGCCCCGCCCCGGTGGTCCATGAGCAGTTCTTC.